Listed below are T cell receptor beta chains from one sample, sequenced in a study of T cell responses to AZD1222 COVID-19 vaccine. Method: immunoSEQ multiplex PCR; TCRdb's copy keeps in-frame clones and lacks some. Of under 150,000 clones in the sample, 92% are singletons; the top ten hold roughly 1.6%. Specimen: peripheral blood, collected 28 days after the second AZD1222 dose. These receptors were collected from an adult who received the AZD1222 COVID-19 vaccine. Each CDR3 is given with its conserved first and last residue. A D gene is named only where the DNA matches it firmly. Clone size appears in some rows only: once, few, many, or a class for an expanded clone.

clone_size	v_call	j_call	d_call	cdr3_aa	cdr3_nt
-	TRBV28	TRBJ2-2	-	CASTTTGGANTGELFF	TGTGCCAGCACCACTACGGGGGGCGCGAACACCGGGGAGCTGTTTTTT
-	TRBV6-5	TRBJ1-5	-	CASSSGLSRPQHF	TGTGCCAGCAGTTCCGGCCTTAGTCGGCCCCAGCATTTT
-	TRBV19	TRBJ1-5	-	CASSILTDYQPQHF	TGTGCCAGTAGTATCCTGACGGACTATCAGCCCCAGCATTTT
-	TRBV5-1	TRBJ2-1	-	CASSLADSSYNEQFF	TGCGCCAGCAGCTTAGCGGACAGCTCCTACAATGAGCAGTTCTTC
-	TRBV12-3/TRBV12-4	TRBJ2-5	TRBD1	CASSWGQEETQYF	TGTGCCAGCTCCTGGGGACAGGAAGAGACCCAGTACTTC
-	TRBV30	TRBJ1-6	-	CAWRQDRTYSPLHF	TGTGCCTGGAGGCAGGACAGAACATATTCACCCCTCCACTTT
-	TRBV6-5	TRBJ2-7	TRBD1	CASRAGTGNSYEQYF	TGTGCCAGCAGGGCCGGGACAGGGAACTCCTACGAGCAGTACTTC
-	TRBV11-3	TRBJ2-1	-	CASSYDLLGEQFF	TGTGCCAGCAGCTACGACCTTTTAGGTGAGCAGTTCTTC
once	TRBV19	TRBJ2-1	TRBD2	CASSISGTNNEQFF	TGTGCCAGTAGTATTAGCGGGACAAACAATGAGCAGTTCTTC
-	TRBV10-1	TRBJ2-5	TRBD2	CASSEGLAGIGYETQYF	TGCGCCAGCAGTGAAGGACTAGCGGGAATAGGGTACGAGACCCAGTACTTC
-	TRBV9	TRBJ1-1	-	CASSVVTGVGGEAFF	TGTGCCAGCAGCGTAGTGACAGGAGTAGGGGGTGAAGCTTTCTTT
-	TRBV11-3	TRBJ2-1	-	CASSLAGSAYNEQFF	TGTGCCAGCAGCTTAGCCGGGAGCGCCTACAATGAGCAGTTCTTC
-	TRBV6-6	TRBJ1-4	-	CASSYDSRKLFF	TGTGCCAGCAGTTACGACAGCCGAAAACTGTTTTTT
-	TRBV3-1/TRBV3-2	TRBJ2-3	TRBD1	CASSQLWDRVSDTQYF	TGTGCCAGCAGCCAACTGTGGGACAGGGTATCAGATACGCAGTATTTT
-	TRBV4-1	TRBJ1-4	-	CASSQAFLSTNEKLFF	TGCGCCAGCAGCCAAGCATTTTTGTCAACTAATGAAAAACTGTTTTTT
-	TRBV25-1	TRBJ1-3	-	CASSDGENSGNTIYF	TGTGCCAGCAGTGATGGGGAGAACTCCGGAAACACCATATATTTT
-	TRBV5-1	TRBJ1-4	-	CASSLASLTDEKLFF	TGCGCCAGCAGCTTGGCCTCATTAACAGATGAAAAACTGTTTTTT
-	TRBV19	TRBJ2-7	TRBD2	CASSMRQAITSGRRHEQYF	TGTGCCAGTAGTATGCGGCAGGCGATTACTAGCGGGAGAAGACACGAGCAGTACTTC
-	TRBV7-7	TRBJ2-1	-	CASSLAESSNEQFF	TGTGCTAGCAGCTTAGCGGAGTCCAGCAATGAGCAGTTCTTC
-	TRBV20-1	TRBJ2-1	TRBD1	CSASGGQGSYNEQFF	TGCAGTGCTAGTGGGGGACAGGGCTCCTACAATGAGCAGTTCTTC
-	TRBV27	TRBJ2-5	-	CASSLALAGETQYF	TGTGCCAGCAGTTTAGCTTTAGCTGGGGAGACCCAGTACTTC
-	TRBV5-1	TRBJ1-2	-	CASSLVGVDGYTF	TGCGCCAGCAGCTTGGTAGGGGTTGATGGCTACACCTTC
-	TRBV27	TRBJ2-5	-	CASSFQGQETQYF	TGTGCCAGCAGTTTTCAGGGCCAAGAGACCCAGTACTTC
-	TRBV4-1	TRBJ2-5	TRBD2	CASSQAGGPGETQYF	TGCGCCAGCAGCCAAGCGGGAGGGCCAGGGGAGACCCAGTACTTC
-	TRBV19	TRBJ2-3	-	CASSIATPRDTQYF	TGTGCCAGTAGTATAGCAACACCTAGGGATACGCAGTATTTT
-	TRBV5-6	TRBJ2-7	-	CASSLGPNGGEQYF	TGTGCCAGCAGCTTAGGACCTAATGGCGGCGAGCAGTACTTC
-	TRBV14	TRBJ1-5	-	CASSLGHPGPQHF	TGTGCCAGCAGCCTCGGACATCCCGGGCCCCAGCATTTT
-	TRBV30	TRBJ2-5	-	CAWNWGGGQQETQYF	TGTGCCTGGAATTGGGGAGGGGGACAGCAAGAGACCCAGTACTTC
-	TRBV7-3	TRBJ2-2	-	CASGTTNTGELFF	TGTGCCAGTGGGACAACGAACACCGGGGAGCTGTTTTTT
-	TRBV28	TRBJ2-7	TRBD2	CASSYAGLADSYEQYF	TGTGCCAGCAGTTATGCGGGACTAGCGGACTCCTACGAGCAGTACTTC
-	TRBV6-2/TRBV6-3	TRBJ1-5	-	CASSYSQNQPQHF	TGTGCCAGCAGTTATTCCCAGAATCAGCCCCAGCATTTT
few	TRBV19	TRBJ1-5	-	CASGSMGGNQPQHF	TGTGCCAGTGGTTCGATGGGGGGCAATCAGCCCCAGCATTTT
once	TRBV15	TRBJ2-2	-	CATRGQGHTGELFF	TGTGCCACCCGGGGGCAGGGCCACACCGGGGAGCTGTTTTTT
-	TRBV18	TRBJ2-2	-	CASSPITEDGELFF	TGTGCCAGCTCACCAATCACAGAGGACGGGGAGCTGTTTTTT
once	TRBV11-2	TRBJ1-6	TRBD1	CASSGTDNNSPLHF	TGTGCCAGCAGCGGGACAGATAATAATTCACCCCTCCACTTT
once	TRBV30	TRBJ2-5	TRBD1	CAWSVRTGTGTQYF	TGTGCCTGGAGTGTGAGGACAGGGACAGGGACCCAGTACTTC
-	TRBV30	TRBJ2-1	-	CAWSVRLNNWNEQFF	TGTGCCTGGAGTGTGAGATTGAATAACTGGAATGAGCAGTTCTTC
-	TRBV5-1	TRBJ1-1	-	CASSGGDDTEAFF	TGCGCCAGCAGTGGAGGCGACGACACTGAAGCTTTCTTT
-	TRBV13	TRBJ2-7	TRBD2	CASSLVDREAYEQYF	TGTGCCAGCAGCTTAGTGGATCGGGAGGCCTACGAGCAGTACTTC
-	TRBV5-1	TRBJ2-3	-	CASSRDAQDTQYF	TGCGCCAGCAGTCGGGACGCCCAAGATACGCAGTATTTT
-	TRBV30	TRBJ1-1	-	CAWSVKGYEAFF	TGTGCCTGGAGTGTAAAGGGCTACGAAGCTTTCTTT
-	TRBV6-6	TRBJ2-1	TRBD1	CASLGQSDNEQFF	TGTGCCAGCTTGGGACAGTCCGACAATGAGCAGTTCTTC
-	TRBV2	TRBJ1-4	TRBD1	CASTGQGMTNEKLFF	TGTGCCAGCACCGGACAGGGGATGACTAATGAAAAACTGTTTTTT
-	TRBV18	TRBJ2-5	-	CASSPRGRGETQYF	TGTGCCAGCTCACCGCGAGGGCGCGGGGAGACCCAGTACTTC
-	TRBV19	TRBJ1-6	-	CASSLLSYGIWSSPLHF	TGTGCCAGTAGTCTACTTAGTTACGGGATTTGGAGTTCACCCCTCCACTTT
-	TRBV5-4	TRBJ2-1	TRBD1	CASSFPGQGGNEQFF	TGTGCCAGCAGTTTCCCGGGACAGGGCGGCAATGAGCAGTTCTTC
-	TRBV2	TRBJ2-3	-	CASSEGLKDTQYF	TGTGCCAGCAGTGAAGGGCTGAAAGATACGCAGTATTTT
-	TRBV12-3/TRBV12-4	TRBJ1-1	TRBD1	CASRSDRDPEAFF	TGTGCCAGCAGGTCCGACAGGGACCCTGAAGCTTTCTTT
-	TRBV27	TRBJ2-1	-	CASSLSVLYNEQFF	TGTGCCAGCAGTTTATCGGTTCTGTACAATGAGCAGTTCTTC
few	TRBV27	TRBJ2-1	TRBD2	CASSSLTSGSNEQFF	TGTGCCAGCAGTTCCCTGACTAGCGGGAGCAATGAGCAGTTCTTC
-	TRBV3-1/TRBV3-2	TRBJ1-5	-	CASSQERGEPQHF	TGTGCCAGCAGCCAAGAACGGGGTGAGCCCCAGCATTTT
once	TRBV5-6	TRBJ2-2	TRBD2	CASSLGTSDGELFF	TGTGCCAGCAGCTTGGGGACTAGCGACGGGGAGCTGTTTTTT
-	TRBV5-1	TRBJ2-1	-	CASSWSRVNNEQFF	TGCGCCAGCAGCTGGAGCAGGGTGAACAATGAGCAGTTCTTC
-	TRBV24-1	TRBJ1-2	-	CATSDRTWGFGYTF	TGTGCCACCAGTGACCGGACGTGGGGGTTCGGCTACACCTTC